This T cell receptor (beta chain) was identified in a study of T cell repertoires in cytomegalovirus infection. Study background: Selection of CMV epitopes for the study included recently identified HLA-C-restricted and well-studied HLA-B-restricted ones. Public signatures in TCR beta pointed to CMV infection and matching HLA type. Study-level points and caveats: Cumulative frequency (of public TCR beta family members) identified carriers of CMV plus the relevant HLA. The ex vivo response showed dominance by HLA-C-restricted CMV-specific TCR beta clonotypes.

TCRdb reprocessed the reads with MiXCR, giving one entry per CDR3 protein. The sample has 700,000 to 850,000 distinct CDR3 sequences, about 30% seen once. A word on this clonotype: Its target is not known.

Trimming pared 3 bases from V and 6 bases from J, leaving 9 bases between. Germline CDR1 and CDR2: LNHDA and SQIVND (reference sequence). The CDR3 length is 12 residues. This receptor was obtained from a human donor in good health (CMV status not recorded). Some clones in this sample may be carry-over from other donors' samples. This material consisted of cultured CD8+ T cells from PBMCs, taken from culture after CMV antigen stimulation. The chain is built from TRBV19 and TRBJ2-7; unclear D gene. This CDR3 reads CASSITAGEQYF. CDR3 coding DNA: TGTGCCAGTAGTATTACGGCAGGCGAGCAGTACTTC.